What follows are 17 T cell receptor beta chains derived from one specimen sequenced in a study of T cells after yellow fever vaccination (dated by TCRdb to the late 2010s). The treatment or condition label for this specimen denotes: live attenuated yellow fever vaccine strain. The library was prepared using 5' RACE. The run used an Illumina HiSeq 2500. TCRdb reprocessed the public reads (quality trimming at Q25 with fastp, clone calling with MiXCR) and kept in-frame beta chains. Every distinct CDR3 protein forms one entry, paired with its most common genes and DNA. Present in this sample are 450,000 to 650,000 distinct CDR3 sequences, approximately 13% of which were seen just once. The ten largest clones add up to 11% to 15% of the sample. The source material was PBMCs, sampled on the day of the yellow fever booster vaccination. These receptors were taken from a man aged 25 to 40 who received the YFV17D yellow fever vaccine.

The J gene is TRBJ2-5, the V gene TRBV6-2 or TRBV6-3; 7 bases match TRBD2. Germline V CDR1 and CDR2: MNHEY, SVGEGT. The CDR3 sequence is 15 residues long. Losses at the gene ends were 6 bases for V and 6 bases for J; bases not matched to a gene: 13. DNA of the CDR3: TGTGCCAGCAGAAAAGGACTAGGCGATTTGAAGACCCAGTACTTC. Its protein product is CASRKGLGDLKTQYF.

This clonotype turned up a few times. The chain employs TRBV7-2 and TRBJ2-1; 8 bases line up with TRBD2. The CDR3 is 14 residues long. In germline, CDR1 is SGHTA, CDR2 FQGNSA. The junction had 3 bases not matched to a gene; V was cut back by 5 bases and J by 3 bases. CDR3 sequence: CASSPGGVYNEQFF. DNA of the CDR3: TGTGCCAGCAGCCCGGGGGGGGTCTACAATGAGCAGTTCTTC.

A few counts support this clonotype. The V gene is TRBV20-1, the J gene TRBJ2-3; D is possibly TRBD1 or TRBD2 (5 bases each). The V end was cut by 4 bases, the J end by 2 bases, with 10 bases between. Germline loops: CDR1 DFQATT, CDR2 SNEGSKA (reference sequence). The CDR3 is 13 amino acids. The CDR3 bases are TGCAGTGCTACGGGACCCAACACAGATACGCAGTATTTT. Translation gives CSATGPNTDTQYF.

This clonotype has a handful of counts. Mismatch with germline at one junction end may stem from a read error. The gene calls are TRBV5-1 and TRBJ2-3; 7 nucleotides line up with TRBD2. The CDR3 extends over 19 amino acids. Germline assignment: CDR1 SGHRS and CDR2 YFSETQ. The CDR3 loop is CASSLREMTSPFRRNTPYF. The CDR3 DNA sequence: TGCGCCAGCAGCTTGAGGGAGATGACTAGCCCATTCCGTCGAAATACGCCGTATTTT. Looking up the rest from reference TRBV5-1 and TRBJ2-3 gives the full variable domain: KAGVTQTPRYLIKTRGQQVTLSCSPISGHRSVSWYQQTPGQGLQFLFEYFSETQRNKGNFPGRFSGRQFSNSRSEMNVSTLELGDSALYLCASSLREMTSPFRRNTPYFGPGTRLTVL.

The CDR3 region has the DNA TGTGCCAGCAGCCAAGATCCGGGACGGGGGACCTACAATGAGCAGTTCTTC. As protein: CASSQDPGRGTYNEQFF. The chain uses TRBV3-1 and TRBJ2-1, with TRBD2 as a possible D gene (6 bases). Trimming took off 0 bases at V and 2 bases at J, with 14 bases between the two ends. Per germline, CDR1 LGHDT and CDR2 YNNKEL (reference sequence). The CDR3 is made up of 17 amino acids.

The V call is TRBV7-2, the J call TRBJ1-6; TRBD1 matches 9 bases. The ends lost 5 bases at V and 2 bases at J; junction bases unmatched: 7. The CDR3 is 17 residues long. Germline CDR1 reads SGHTA; CDR2 reads FQGNSA. As DNA, the CDR3 is TGTGCCAGCAGCCCAAGACAGGGGGTGACCTATAATTCACCCCTCCACTTT. Amino acid sequence: CASSPRQGVTYNSPLHF.

The rearrangement links TRBV7-9 to TRBJ2-1; 11 bases map to TRBD2. Unmatched junction bases numbered 3, after V lost 4 bases and J lost 7 bases. The CDR3 has 14 residues. Germline V gives CDR1 SEHNR, CDR2 FQNEAQ (reference sequence). The CDR3 spells CASSYGLAGNEQFF. CDR3 nucleotides: TGTGCCAGCAGCTACGGACTAGCGGGTAATGAGCAGTTCTTC.

This clonotype has a handful of counts. The rearrangement joins TRBV29-1 to TRBJ2-7; the D gene could be TRBD1 or TRBD2 (6 bases each). V lost 0 bases and J 2 bases, leaving 14 bases between the germline ends. The CDR3 extends over 15 amino acids. In germline, CDR1 is SQVTM, CDR2 ANQGSEA. CDR3 bases: TGCAGCGTTGAAGACCCAGAGGGGGGAACCTACGAGCAGTACTTC. It codes for CSVEDPEGGTYEQYF.

V gene TRBV28 combines with J gene TRBJ2-1, with TRBD1 matching over 9 bases. The CDR3 sequence is 17 residues long. With 5 bases clipped from V and 2 bases from J, the junction kept 10 bases outside the gene matches. Germline-derived CDR1 and CDR2 are MDHEN and SYDVKM. The CDR3 DNA reads TGTGCCAGCAGTCTCTCCGAGGGACAGGGCACCTACAATGAGCAGTTCTTC. Translation gives CASSLSEGQGTYNEQFF.

This clonotype was seen at least ten times. V usage is TRBV7-2 and J usage is TRBJ2-7; 13 nucleotides line up with TRBD2. The germline CDR1 and CDR2 sequences are SGHTA and FQGNSA. The CDR3 totals 14 residues. Trimming took 8 bases from V and 3 from J; bases not matched to a gene: 4. Written as DNA, the CDR3 is TGTGCCAGCGCCGGGACTAGCGGGAACTACGAGCAGTACTTC. Amino acid sequence: CASAGTSGNYEQYF.

This clonotype has a count of ten or more. V is TRBV12-3 or TRBV12-4 and J is TRBJ2-1; 7 nucleotides agree with TRBD2. There are 12 residues in the CDR3. Unmatched junction bases numbered 5, after V lost 8 bases and J lost 7 bases. In nucleotides, the CDR3 is TGTGCCAGCGCGGGAGCCAATAATGAGCAGTTCTTC. Translating it yields CASAGANNEQFF.

This clonotype was seen more than once but under ten times. The chain is built from TRBV9 and TRBJ2-5, with D hard to call. Germline V gene sequence: CDR1 SGDLS, CDR2 YYNGEE. This CDR3 spans 16 amino acids. V lost 6 bases and J lost 1, with 19 bases in between. The CDR3 region has the DNA TGTGCCAGCACCCCTGGAAACGTCGGCCGCCAAGAGACCCAGTACTTC. Translated, it gives CASTPGNVGRQETQYF.

This clonotype was picked up a small number of times. V usage is TRBV20-1 and J usage is TRBJ2-1, with D unclear. The CDR3 has 18 residues. The germline V gene has CDR1 DFQATT and CDR2 SNEGSKA (reference sequence). V was shortened by 3 bases and J by 0 bases, with 21 bases between the two germline ends. CDR3 nucleotide sequence: TGCAGTGCTAGTAGTGAGATTAGGGCATCGAGCTCCTACAATGAGCAGTTCTTC. Translated, it gives CSASSEIRASSSYNEQFF.

The V call is TRBV6-5, the J call TRBJ2-5; maybe TRBD2 (6 bases). Trimming took off 4 bases at V and 5 bases at J, with 14 bases between the two ends. This CDR3 spans 14 amino acids. Germline CDR1 is MNHEY and CDR2 is SVGAGI. CDR3 region: CASSSRGTRETQYF. For the CDR3, the DNA is TGTGCCAGCAGTTCTCGGGGGACGAGGGAGACCCAGTACTTC.

The chain couples TRBV12-3 or TRBV12-4 to TRBJ2-3, with 10 nucleotides matching TRBD2. Trimming at V came to 6 bases and at J to 2 bases, leaving 5 bases not matched to a gene. The CDR3 contains 15 residues. The CDR3 coding sequence is TGTGCCAGCAGGCTAGCGGGAGTAAACACAGATACGCAGTATTTT. Translating it yields CASRLAGVNTDTQYF.

The rearrangement uses TRBV9 and TRBJ2-1, with D tentatively TRBD2 (6 bases). Germline V CDR1 and CDR2: SGDLS, YYNGEE. The CDR3 runs to 15 residues. Trimming stripped 4 bases from V and 1 base from J, with 12 bases between. CDR3 residues: CASSMGGGSYNEQFF. For the CDR3, the DNA is TGTGCCAGCAGCATGGGGGGTGGATCCTACAATGAGCAGTTCTTC.

This clonotype has just a few counts. This sequence joins TRBV3-1 and TRBJ2-7; TRBD1 might be the D (5 bases). V dropped 6 bases and J dropped 7 bases, with 13 bases sitting between them. The germline CDR1 and CDR2 sequences are LGHDT and YNNKEL (reference sequence). This CDR3 region has 12 residues. The CDR3 DNA reads as TGTGCCAGCAGATCTACAGGCGAGGAGCAGTACTTC. Translation gives CASRSTGEEQYF.